The TCR beta chain under discussion was sequenced for a study of cytomegalovirus exposure and HLA in healthy donors. Study conclusions and caveats: The dataset shows that most TCR sequences were rare, while some public TCRs occurred in many donors. A subsequent analysis found that TCR clusters from the first cohort also tended to co-occur in the approximately 120 validation repertoires, with approximately 95% of cluster scores above 0.

Profiling relied on immunoSEQ multiplex PCR, and the TCRdb table lists in-frame clones only, not all of them. The sample holds approximately 200,000 clones, approximately 78% seen once. The CDR3 extends over 16 amino acids. Concerning this clone: Its specificity is not known.

This sequence joins TRBV21-1 and TRBJ1-5; the table's D call, TRBD1, was not checked against the DNA. TRBV21-1 is listed as a pseudogene. Sample: PBMCs. The receptor was isolated from a woman in her 30s in good health and CMV-seronegative. In nucleotides, the CDR3 is TGTGCCAGCAACGCGGACAGGGCCTATAGCAATCAGCCCCAGCATTTT. Translating gives CASNADRAYSNQPQHF.